The 28 T cell receptor beta chains presented below share a single source sample, sequenced in a study of blood T cell repertoires in COVID-19. Profiling relied on immunoSEQ multiplex PCR, and the TCRdb table lists in-frame clones only, not all of them. The sample yields 300,000 to 400,000 clones, approximately 83% seen once. The sample was PBMCs or T cells enriched from blood (not recorded which). Source of these receptors: a woman aged 40-49 years with acute COVID-19.

The chain is built from TRBV19 and TRBJ2-1; 7 bases fit TRBD2. V gave up 7 bases and J gave up 1 base; unmatched junction bases: 4. This CDR3 is built from 14 residues. CDR1 and CDR2 (germline): LNHDA, SQIVND (reference sequence). CDR3 bases: TGTGCCAGTACCCGGGGGGTGTCCTACAATGAGCAGTTCTTC. Its translation is CASTRGVSYNEQFF. Using reference TRBV19 and TRBJ2-1 for the parts outside the CDR3, the full variable domain is DGGITQSPKYLFRKEGQNVTLSCEQNLNHDAMYWYRQDPGQGLRLIYYSQIVNDFQKGDIAEGYSVSREKKESFPLTVTSAQKNPTAFYLCASTRGVSYNEQFFGPGTRLTVL.

V gene TRBV5-1 combines with J gene TRBJ2-3; 7 bases match TRBD2. Germline trimming cut 4 bases from V and 4 bases from J; bases unmatched to any gene: 6. Germline lookup yields CDR1 SGHRS and CDR2 YFSETQ. CDR3 length: 14 residues. The CDR3 region is CASSGRGVADTQYF. In nucleotides, the CDR3 is TGCGCCAGCAGCGGCCGGGGGGTGGCAGATACGCAGTATTTT.

V and J are TRBV13 and TRBJ2-2; 10 positions agree with TRBD1. This CDR3 has 16 residues. The ends lost 5 bases at V and 5 bases at J; junction bases unmatched: 8. Germline V CDR1 and CDR2: PRHDT, FYEKMQ (reference sequence). CDR3 in amino acids: CASSPWGQGKTGELFF. For the CDR3, the DNA is TGTGCCAGCAGCCCTTGGGGACAGGGGAAGACCGGGGAGCTGTTTTTT.

The chain has TRBV18 and TRBJ1-3; 8 bases align to TRBD1. Trimming removed 2 bases from V and 0 bases from J; junction bases left unmatched: 12. Germline-derived CDR1 and CDR2 are KGHSH and LQKENI. This CDR3 region has 19 residues. The chain's CDR3 is CASSPIQKTGAYSGNTIYF. The CDR3 coding sequence is TGTGCCAGCTCACCAATTCAAAAGACAGGGGCCTACTCTGGAAACACCATATATTTT.

The chain uses TRBV10-3 and TRBJ1-3; D not certain. CDR3 length: 14 amino acids. Germline-derived CDR1 and CDR2 are ENHRY and SYGVKD. Trimming cost V 7 bases and J 3 bases, with 13 bases left between them. The CDR3 DNA reads TGTGCCATCATGGGTGCGGGCGGTGGAAACACCATATATTTT. It specifies CAIMGAGGGNTIYF.

This clone has a single count. The CDR3 DNA reads TGTGCCAGCAACAGACATGATCAGTCCGAGCAGTACTTC. Protein sequence: CASNRHDQSEQYF. V gene TRBV9 combines with J gene TRBJ2-7; D gene uncertain. In germline, CDR1 is SGDLS, CDR2 YYNGEE. Trimming took off 6 bases at V and 6 bases at J, with 16 bases between the two ends. There are 13 residues in the CDR3.

The chain joins TRBV6-6 to TRBJ2-1; D might be TRBD1 (6 bases). V lost 6 bases, J lost 0 bases, and 12 bases lay in between. From germline, CDR1 is MNHNY and CDR2 SVGAGI (reference sequence). This CDR3 region has 15 residues. In nucleotides, the CDR3 is TGTGCCAGCAGAAGAACAGGGAGCTCCTACAATGAGCAGTTCTTC. Translated, it gives CASRRTGSSYNEQFF.

The genes are TRBV4-1 and TRBJ1-2; the match to TRBD1 covers 11 bases. The V segment lost 1 base and the J segment 4 bases; nucleotides outside the gene matches: 8. The CDR3 runs to 17 residues. The germline CDR1 and CDR2 sequences are MGHRA and YSYEKL. CDR3 in amino acids: CASSQGSGTGGFYGYTF. The DNA of the CDR3 is TGCGCCAGCAGCCAAGGGTCCGGGACAGGGGGTTTCTATGGCTACACCTTC.

The V gene is TRBV21-1, the J gene TRBJ1-2. TRBV21-1 is tagged as a pseudogene. The CDR3 loop spans 15 amino acids. CDR3 loop: CASSKGGRQTDGYTF. The DNA for the CDR3 is TGTGCCAGCAGCAAGGGAGGCAGGCAGACGGATGGCTACACCTTC.

This sequence joins TRBV6-5 and TRBJ1-1; a weak D match, TRBD1 (6 bases). This CDR3 comprises 15 residues. Germline loops: CDR1 MNHEY, CDR2 SVGAGI. Trimming shortened V by 6 bases and J by 3 bases, and 17 bases separated the two germline ends. The CDR3 region is CASSGSGGRDTEAFF. CDR3 sequence (DNA): TGTGCCAGCAGCGGATCCGGGGGGCGTGACACTGAAGCTTTCTTT.

This chain uses TRBV28 with TRBJ2-5; no clear D gene. The V and J ends lost 2 bases and 1 base respectively, with 5 bases between them. Germline lookup yields CDR1 MDHEN and CDR2 SYDVKM. The CDR3 contains 13 residues. The CDR3 DNA follows: TGTGCCAGCAGTTTACCTCCCCAAGAGACCCAGTACTTC. This gives the protein CASSLPPQETQYF.

The gene calls are TRBV3-1 (or the pseudogene TRBV3-2) and TRBJ2-5, with unresolved D. This CDR3 is 12 amino acids long. V lost 3 bases, J lost 4 bases, and 6 bases lay in between. Per the germline V gene, CDR1 is LGHDT and CDR2 is YNNKEL (reference sequence). The CDR3 loop reads CASSQLGETQYF. For the CDR3, the DNA is TGTGCCAGCAGCCAGCTAGGAGAGACCCAGTACTTC.

The CDR3 region has the DNA TGCGCCAGCAGCTTGGGGACGGGGGGTAACTATGGCTACACCTTC. This codes for CASSLGTGGNYGYTF. This chain links TRBV5-1 with TRBJ1-2, with D possibly being TRBD1 (5 bases). V was shortened by 0 bases and J by 1 base, with 10 bases between the two germline ends. Germline values: CDR1 SGHRS, CDR2 YFSETQ. This CDR3 has 15 residues. Combining the CDR3 with reference TRBV5-1 and TRBJ1-2 gives the whole variable domain KAGVTQTPRYLIKTRGQQVTLSCSPISGHRSVSWYQQTPGQGLQFLFEYFSETQRNKGNFPGRFSGRQFSNSRSEMNVSTLELGDSALYLCASSLGTGGNYGYTFGSGTRLTVV.

The chain carries TRBV28 and TRBJ1-1, with 7 positions matching TRBD1. The CDR3 covers 14 residues. The trim removed 6 bases at V and 10 bases at J, leaving 14 bases unmatched. Germline CDR1 reads MDHEN; CDR2 reads SYDVKM. The CDR3 protein is CASSLTSDREGAFF. In DNA form, the CDR3 reads TGTGCCAGCAGCCTAACCTCCGACAGGGAAGGAGCTTTCTTT.

V gene TRBV7-6 combines with J gene TRBJ1-1; 7 bases line up with TRBD1. This CDR3 has 15 residues. Germline CDR1 is SGHVS and CDR2 is FNYEAQ. The V gene end was trimmed by 1 base and the J gene end by 6 bases; junction bases not matched to a gene: 8. CDR3: CASSLGGTVVSEAFF. The CDR3 DNA follows: TGTGCCAGCAGCTTAGGCGGGACAGTTGTTTCTGAAGCTTTCTTT.

The chain carries TRBV7-2 and TRBJ1-6; D gene uncertain. Germline CDR1 SGHTA, CDR2 FQGNSA. The CDR3 is made up of 14 amino acids. Trimming pared 2 bases from V and 7 bases from J, leaving 9 bases between. CDR3 sequence: CASSLNTGNSPLHF. The DNA for the CDR3 is TGTGCCAGCAGCTTAAACACGGGGAATTCACCCCTCCACTTT.

This chain links TRBV18 with TRBJ2-7; 16 positions match TRBD2. This CDR3 comprises 16 residues. With V trimmed by 6 bases and J by 7 bases, 9 bases remained unmatched. CDR1 KGHSH and CDR2 LQKENI come from the germline V gene. DNA for the CDR3: TGTGCCAGCTCTCCAGGGACTAGCGGGAGGGCCGGGGAGCAGTACTTC. This sequence encodes CASSPGTSGRAGEQYF.

The CDR3 region has the DNA TGTGCCAGTACCGGGACAGGGAAGAGCACAGATACGCAGTATTTT. The encoded protein is CASTGTGKSTDTQYF. The rearrangement links TRBV19 to TRBJ2-3; 9 positions agree with TRBD1. The germline V gene encodes CDR1 LNHDA and CDR2 SQIVND (reference sequence). V was pared by 7 bases and J by 0 bases, with 5 bases of the junction left unmatched. This CDR3 has 15 residues.

The CDR3 DNA reads TGTGCCAGCAGGGAAAATGGCGTGGGGCCCGGGGAGCTGTTTTTT. It specifies CASRENGVGPGELFF. The J gene is TRBJ2-2, the V gene TRBV2; D is perhaps TRBD1 (5 bases). Trimming left V 6 bases short and J 6 bases short, with 17 bases between. The CDR3 is 15 residues long. CDR1 and CDR2 from the germline V gene are SNHLY and FYNNEI.

V and J are TRBV25-1 and TRBJ1-1; no definite D call. This CDR3 spans 13 amino acids. Germline lookup yields CDR1 MGHDK and CDR2 SYGVNS. With 8 bases removed from V and 0 bases from J, the gap between germline ends came to 10 bases. CDR3 in DNA: TGTGCCAGCCCAAATTTTGTGAACACTGAAGCTTTCTTT. Its translation: CASPNFVNTEAFF. The full variable domain, with the rest looked up from reference TRBV25-1 and TRBJ1-1, is EADIYQTPRYLVIGTGKKITLECSQTMGHDKMYWYQQDPGMELHLIHYSYGVNSTEKGDLSSESTVSRIRTEHFPLTLESARPSHTSQYLCASPNFVNTEAFFGQGTRLTVV.

For this clone: Other DNA sequences in this specimen translate into the identical CDR3. The V and J genes are TRBV18 and TRBJ1-1; tentative D call: TRBD1 (6 bases). V lost 3 bases and J 0 bases, leaving 8 bases between the germline ends. Germline values: CDR1 KGHSH, CDR2 LQKENI. The CDR3 consists of 14 residues. CDR3 sequence: CASSPQGMNTEAFF. The DNA for the CDR3 is TGTGCCAGCTCACCCCAGGGGATGAACACTGAAGCTTTCTTT.

This sequence joins TRBV5-6 and TRBJ2-6; D call uncertain. CDR1 and CDR2 from the germline V gene are SGHDT and YYEEEE. V was cut by 2 bases and J by 0 bases, with 3 bases left in between. This CDR3 spans 14 amino acids. DNA of the CDR3: TGTGCCAGCAGCTTCCGCTCTGGGGCCAACGTCCTGACTTTC. Translated: CASSFRSGANVLTF.

V is TRBV4-3 and J is TRBJ1-5; D not resolved. Looked up from germline, CDR1 is LGHNA and CDR2 is YSLEER. V shed 1 base and J shed 4 bases, with 11 bases lying between them. The CDR3 is 15 residues long. The CDR3 DNA is TGCGCCAGCAGCCAAGGGTCCGAACGGAATCAGCCCCAGCATTTT. Encoded protein: CASSQGSERNQPQHF.

This clone showed up just a few times. The chain carries TRBV11-3 and TRBJ2-2; D is perhaps TRBD2 (5 bases). Germline V gives CDR1 SGHNT, CDR2 YENEEA. V lost 0 bases and J lost 5, with 13 bases in between. This CDR3 is built from 16 residues. In nucleotides, the CDR3 is TGTGCCAGCAGCTTAGATTCGAGGGTTTTGACCGGGGAGCTGTTTTTT. Translation gives CASSLDSRVLTGELFF.

The chain joins TRBV12-3 or TRBV12-4 to TRBJ2-6; no definite D call. The CDR3 loop spans 13 amino acids. V lost 7 bases to trimming and J lost 0 bases, with 4 bases between them. The CDR3 loop is CASILSGANVLTF. The CDR3 bases are TGTGCCAGCATCCTCTCTGGGGCCAACGTCCTGACTTTC.

The rearrangement links TRBV6-5 to TRBJ1-1; D is perhaps TRBD1 (5 bases). The CDR3 covers 13 residues. The V gene's germline CDR1 is MNHEY and CDR2 SVGAGI. The V end was cut by 7 bases, the J end by 5 bases, with 14 bases between. The CDR3 nucleotides are TGTGCCAGCACCTACGGGCGGGGGACTGAAGCTTTCTTT. The encoded protein is CASTYGRGTEAFF.

This clone was counted a single time. The J gene is TRBJ2-1, the V gene TRBV7-2; TRBD2 aligns across 9 bases. After removal of 5 bases from V and 1 base from J, the junction contained 15 bases not matched to a gene. CDR1 is SGHTA, CDR2 FQGNSA, per germline. This CDR3 has 19 amino acids. The CDR3 region is CASSKDPLAGRRSYNEQFF. For the CDR3, the DNA is TGTGCCAGCAGCAAAGACCCCCTAGCGGGGCGAAGATCCTACAATGAGCAGTTCTTC. The entire variable domain, with the rest obtained from reference TRBV7-2 and TRBJ2-1, is as follows: GAGVSQSPSNKVTEKGKDVELRCDPISGHTALYWYRQSLGQGLEFLIYFQGNSAPDKSGLPSDRFSAERTGGSVSTLTIQRTQQEDSAVYLCASSKDPLAGRRSYNEQFFGPGTRLTVL.

This chain links TRBV4-3 with TRBJ2-2; TRBD1 might be the D (5 bases). The V gene lost 3 bases and the J gene lost 3 bases, with 11 bases spanning the gap. The CDR3 length is 15 residues. Germline values: CDR1 LGHNA, CDR2 YSLEER. CDR3 sequence reads: CASSQTAGYTGELFF. CDR3 DNA: TGCGCCAGCAGCCAGACGGCAGGGTACACCGGGGAGCTGTTTTTT.